This T cell receptor beta chain appears in the sequencing data of a study of blood T cell repertoires in COVID-19. Across the whole study: COVID-19 samples from acute and convalescent phases originated in the United States, Italy and Spain.

The Seattle patients joined while their infection was active and were tracked longitudinally afterward. Data came from immunoSEQ multiplex PCR; TCRdb stores just in-frame clones and leaves some out. This sample has about 130,000 clones, with about 89% found just once. Germline V lookup: CDR1 MNHEY, CDR2 SVGAGI. CDR3 length equals 14 residues. V gave up 5 bases and J gave up 7 bases; unmatched junction bases: 7. This TCR derives from a woman aged 70-85 years with COVID-19, enrolled during active disease. Sequencing used peripheral blood. The V and J genes are TRBV6-5 and TRBJ2-7; TRBD1 matches at 11 bases. The CDR3 sequence is CASSPNRDRGEQYF. As DNA, the CDR3 is TGTGCCAGCAGTCCGAACCGGGACAGGGGGGAGCAGTACTTC.